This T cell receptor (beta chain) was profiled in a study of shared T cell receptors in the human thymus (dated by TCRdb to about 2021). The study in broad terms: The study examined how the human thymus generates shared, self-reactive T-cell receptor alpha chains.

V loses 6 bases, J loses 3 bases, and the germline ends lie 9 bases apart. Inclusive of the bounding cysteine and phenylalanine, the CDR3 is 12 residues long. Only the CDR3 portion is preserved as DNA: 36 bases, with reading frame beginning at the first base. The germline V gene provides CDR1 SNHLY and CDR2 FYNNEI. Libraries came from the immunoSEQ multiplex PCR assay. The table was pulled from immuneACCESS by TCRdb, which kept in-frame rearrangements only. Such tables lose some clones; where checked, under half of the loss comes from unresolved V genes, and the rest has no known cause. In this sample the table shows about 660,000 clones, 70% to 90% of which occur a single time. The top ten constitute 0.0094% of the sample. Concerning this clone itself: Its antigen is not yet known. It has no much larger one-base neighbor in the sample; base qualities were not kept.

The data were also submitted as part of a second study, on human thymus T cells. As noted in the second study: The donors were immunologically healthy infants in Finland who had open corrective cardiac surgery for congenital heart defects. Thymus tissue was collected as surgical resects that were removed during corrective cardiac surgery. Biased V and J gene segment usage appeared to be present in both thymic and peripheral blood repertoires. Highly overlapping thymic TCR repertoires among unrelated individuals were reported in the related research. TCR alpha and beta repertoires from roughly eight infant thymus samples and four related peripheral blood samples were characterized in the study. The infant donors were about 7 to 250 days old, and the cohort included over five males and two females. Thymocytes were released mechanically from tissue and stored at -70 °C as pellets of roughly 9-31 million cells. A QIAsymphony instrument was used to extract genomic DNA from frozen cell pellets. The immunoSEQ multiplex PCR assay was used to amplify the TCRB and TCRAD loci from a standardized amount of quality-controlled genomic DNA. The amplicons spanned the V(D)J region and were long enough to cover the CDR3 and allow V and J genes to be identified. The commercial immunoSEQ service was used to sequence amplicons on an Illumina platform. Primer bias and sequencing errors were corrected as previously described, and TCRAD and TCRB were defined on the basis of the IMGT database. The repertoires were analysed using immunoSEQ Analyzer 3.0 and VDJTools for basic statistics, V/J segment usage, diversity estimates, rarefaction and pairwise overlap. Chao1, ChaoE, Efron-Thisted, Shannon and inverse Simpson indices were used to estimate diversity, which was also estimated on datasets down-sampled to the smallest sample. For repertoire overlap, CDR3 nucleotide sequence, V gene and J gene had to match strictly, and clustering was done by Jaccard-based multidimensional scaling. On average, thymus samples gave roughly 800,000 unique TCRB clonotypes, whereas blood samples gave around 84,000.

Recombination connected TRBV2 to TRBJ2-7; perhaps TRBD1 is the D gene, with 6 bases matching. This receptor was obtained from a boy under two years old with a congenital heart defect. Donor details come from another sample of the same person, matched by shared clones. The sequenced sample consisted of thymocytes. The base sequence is TGTGCCAGCAGACTGACAGGCTACGAGCAGTACTTC. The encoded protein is CASRLTGYEQYF.